This passage covers 22 T cell receptor beta chains from one sample sequenced in a study of identical twins. TCRdb reanalysed the 5' RACE reads using MiXCR and keeps one entry per CDR3 protein. The table has around 500,000 distinct CDR3 sequences, about 14% seen once. In addition, the sample was reused for a study of yellow fever vaccine responses in identical twins.

Material for sequencing was CD4+ T cells sorted from blood. All receptors derive from a woman aged 18 to 35 in good health.

This clonotype was recorded at least ten times. CDR3: CASSNPQDTQYF. In nucleotides, the CDR3 is TGTGCCAGCAGCAATCCTCAGGATACGCAGTATTTT. V gene TRBV9 combines with J gene TRBJ2-3; D ambiguous. The germline V and J ends were trimmed by 4 bases and 6 bases, with 9 bases remaining between them. The V gene's germline CDR1 is SGDLS and CDR2 YYNGEE. This CDR3 region has 12 residues.

This clonotype was recorded a few times. This chain uses TRBV5-4 with TRBJ2-2; no reliable D call. The V and J ends lost 2 bases and 6 bases respectively, with 8 bases between them. The V gene's germline CDR1 is SGHNT and CDR2 YYREEE (reference sequence). This CDR3 contains 13 residues. CDR3 amino acids: CASSFYLAGELFF. The CDR3 nucleotides are TGTGCCAGCAGCTTCTACCTGGCCGGGGAGCTGTTTTTT.

A few counts support this clonotype. V is TRBV9 and J is TRBJ1-1; 11 bases line up with TRBD1. CDR3 length equals 15 residues. CDR1 and CDR2 from the germline V gene are SGDLS and YYNGEE. The V segment lost 3 bases and the J segment 0 bases; nucleotides outside the gene matches: 1. The CDR3 bases are TGTGCCAGCAGCGGGACAGGGGGCATGAACACTGAAGCTTTCTTT. The encoded protein is CASSGTGGMNTEAFF.

The V gene is TRBV30, the J gene TRBJ2-7; D is unclear. The CDR3 totals 13 residues. Germline V gene data show CDR1 as GTSNPN and CDR2 as SVGIG (reference sequence). V lost 4 bases and J 4 bases, leaving 14 bases between the germline ends. DNA of the CDR3: TGTGCCTGGACCTCCCAGGTGGGGTACGAGCAGTACTTC. As protein: CAWTSQVGYEQYF.

The V call is TRBV19, the J call TRBJ2-1; possible D gene TRBD2, 5 bases. With 2 bases removed from V and 9 bases from J, the gap between germline ends came to 14 bases. This CDR3 has 14 residues. Germline CDR1 is LNHDA and CDR2 is SQIVND (reference sequence). The DNA of the CDR3 is TGTGCCAGTAGTATACCTCAGCCGGGGATTGAGCAGTTCTTC. Translation: CASSIPQPGIEQFF.

This clonotype occurred a few times. The genes are TRBV18 and TRBJ2-4, with 7 bases aligning to TRBD2. Germline V lookup: CDR1 KGHSH, CDR2 LQKENI. The CDR3 has 17 residues. V shed 2 bases, J shed 0 bases, and the junction held 7 bases outside the gene matches. CDR3 sequence (DNA): TGTGCCAGCTCACCAACGGGGGGAGTTGCAGCCAAAAACATTCAGTACTTC. It encodes CASSPTGGVAAKNIQYF. Filled out from reference TRBV18 and TRBJ2-4, the complete variable domain reads NAGVMQNPRHLVRRRGQEARLRCSPMKGHSHVYWYRQLPEEGLKFMVYLQKENIIDESGMPKERFSAEFPKEGPSILRIQQVVRGDSAAYFCASSPTGGVAAKNIQYFGAGTRLSVL.

This clonotype was detected a few times. The CDR3 DNA reads TGCAGTGCTCATAGCGGGAGGGCAGATACGCAGTATTTT. This encodes CSAHSGRADTQYF. The gene calls are TRBV20-1 and TRBJ2-3; 11 bases are a match to TRBD2. Germline V CDR1 and CDR2: DFQATT, SNEGSKA (reference sequence). The CDR3 loop spans 13 amino acids. J was trimmed by 4 bases and V by 5 bases; bases with no gene match: 2.

This clonotype was recorded a few times. The chain joins TRBV11-2 to TRBJ2-7; 9 bases align to TRBD1. Germline values: CDR1 SGHAT, CDR2 FQNNGV. The CDR3 contains 15 residues. The V segment lost 5 bases and the J segment 5 bases; nucleotides outside the gene matches: 10. The CDR3 loop is CASSLTGTGFNEQYF. CDR3 in DNA: TGTGCCAGCAGCCTCACCGGGACAGGGTTCAACGAGCAGTACTTC.

This clonotype was seen only a few times. The chain employs TRBV4-2 and TRBJ2-5; 12 nucleotides agree with TRBD2. The CDR3 runs 18 residues. The V and J ends lost 1 base and 2 bases, in that order; junction bases with no gene match: 8. In germline, CDR1 is LGHNA, CDR2 YNFKEQ. The CDR3 sequence: CASSQGHLAGGRQETQYF. As DNA, the CDR3 is TGTGCCAGCAGCCAAGGCCATCTAGCGGGGGGGCGGCAAGAGACCCAGTACTTC.

The CDR3 coding sequence is TGTGCCAGCAGCCAACAAGGAGGGTCGGAGACCCAGTACTTC. This codes for CASSQQGGSETQYF. This sequence joins TRBV4-2 and TRBJ2-5, with D perhaps TRBD2 (6 bases). This CDR3 contains 14 residues. The V gene's germline CDR1 is LGHNA and CDR2 YNFKEQ. With 2 bases removed from V and 5 bases from J, the gap between germline ends came to 12 bases.

This clonotype appeared a few times. The genes are TRBV20-1 and TRBJ2-3; 9 bases agree with TRBD1. This CDR3 spans 16 amino acids. V lost 8 bases, J lost 3 bases, and 15 bases stayed unmatched. Germline lookup yields CDR1 DFQATT and CDR2 SNEGSKA (reference sequence). In DNA form, the CDR3 reads TGCAGTTCGTTGGTAGGGGGGACAGGGAGGACAGATACGCAGTATTTT. Protein sequence: CSSLVGGTGRTDTQYF.

This clonotype was seen only a few times. The chain links TRBV5-1 to TRBJ2-6; the D is unclear. V lost 7 bases and J 3 bases, leaving 17 bases between the germline ends. Per germline, CDR1 SGHRS and CDR2 YFSETQ. The CDR3 has 16 residues. As DNA, the CDR3 is TGCGCCAGCCTAAAGACATCCTCCGTTGGGGCCAACGTCCTGACTTTC. This translates into CASLKTSSVGANVLTF.

In this sample, this clonotype turned up a few times. The V and J genes are TRBV27 and TRBJ2-7; no firm D call. Trimming cost V 2 bases and J 7 bases, with 21 bases left between them. The germline V gene has CDR1 MNHEY and CDR2 SMNVEV (reference sequence). This CDR3 comprises 16 residues. The CDR3 sequence is CASSLVWPSLGGEQYF. The CDR3 bases are TGTGCCAGCAGTTTAGTATGGCCCTCCTTGGGTGGTGAGCAGTACTTC.

This chain joins TRBV5-1 and TRBJ2-1; D is uncertain. CDR1 SGHRS and CDR2 YFSETQ come from the germline V gene. The CDR3 is 15 residues long. Trimming took off 0 bases at V and 5 bases at J, with 12 bases between the two ends. The CDR3 DNA sequence: TGCGCCAGCAGCTTGGTGGTATCCGCCAACAATGAGCAGTTCTTC. Translated: CASSLVVSANNEQFF.

This clonotype was seen ten or more times. In nucleotides, the CDR3 is TGTGCCAGCAGCCAATTCGAACACGAGCAGTACTTC. Translation gives CASSQFEHEQYF. This chain connects TRBV3-1 to TRBJ2-7; D is undetermined. CDR1 and CDR2 (germline): LGHDT, YNNKEL (reference sequence). The CDR3 contains 12 residues. Trimming left V 2 bases short and J 5 bases short, with 7 bases between.

This clonotype showed up just once. The genes are TRBV20-1 and TRBJ2-7, with 10 bases that match TRBD2. CDR3 length equals 14 residues. CDR1 and CDR2 from the germline V gene are DFQATT and SNEGSKA (reference sequence). V shed 0 bases and J 4 bases; nucleotides not matched to a gene: 3. CDR3 amino acids: CSARELAGVYEQYF. The CDR3, as DNA: TGCAGTGCTAGAGAGCTAGCGGGAGTGTACGAGCAGTACTTC.

The table lists this clonotype with a few counts. This chain connects TRBV6-2 or TRBV6-3 to TRBJ2-1; 7 bases match TRBD1. The CDR3 sequence is 16 residues long. V was clipped by 6 bases and J by 6 bases; unmatched bases: 14. The germline V gene has CDR1 MNHEY and CDR2 SVGEGT. The CDR3 DNA follows: TGTGCCAGCAGCCGGAGACAGGGTCAATTGGGCAATGAGCAGTTCTTC. Translating gives CASSRRQGQLGNEQFF.

This clonotype was counted only a few times. The chain uses TRBV6-2 or TRBV6-3 and TRBJ2-7; TRBD1 matches 8 bases. Germline V gene lookup returns CDR1 MNHEY and CDR2 SVGEGT. Unmatched junction bases numbered 13, after V lost 4 bases and J lost 5 bases. The CDR3 is made up of 16 amino acids. The CDR3 DNA sequence: TGTGCCAGCAGTTCCCTGCTTCAGGGGGCGAGGAACGAGCAGTACTTC. This encodes CASSSLLQGARNEQYF.

V usage is TRBV5-1 and J usage is TRBJ1-1; 8 bases match TRBD1. Germline values: CDR1 SGHRS, CDR2 YFSETQ. This CDR3 has 15 residues. Trimming took 2 bases from V and 5 from J; bases not matched to a gene: 8. The CDR3 region has the DNA TGCGCCAGCAGCTTCCGTCCCGGACAGGGTACTGAAGCTTTCTTT. This encodes CASSFRPGQGTEAFF.

This chain connects TRBV5-6 to TRBJ1-1, with no clear D. Deletions cut 1 base from V and 4 bases from J, with 11 bases between. CDR1 and CDR2 from the germline V gene are SGHDT and YYEEEE. This CDR3 region has 14 residues. The CDR3 protein is CASSLRVISTEAFF. The CDR3, as DNA: TGTGCCAGCAGCTTGAGGGTGATTTCCACTGAAGCTTTCTTT.

The V gene is TRBV7-9, the J gene TRBJ2-1, with 8 bases matching TRBD2. The V segment lost 1 base and the J segment 5 bases; nucleotides outside the gene matches: 7. In germline, CDR1 is SEHNR, CDR2 FQNEAQ (reference sequence). The CDR3 is made up of 16 amino acids. The CDR3 region is CASSLGPPLADNEQFF. CDR3 nucleotides: TGTGCCAGCAGCTTAGGCCCCCCACTAGCGGACAATGAGCAGTTCTTC.

The table lists this clonotype with a few counts. The V gene is TRBV2, the J gene TRBJ2-5, with 12 bases lining up with TRBD2. Trimming at V came to 10 bases and at J to 5 bases, leaving 11 bases not matched to a gene. Per germline, CDR1 SNHLY and CDR2 FYNNEI. This CDR3 has 15 residues. The CDR3 loop is CATRLTSGSYETQYF. The DNA for the CDR3 is TGTGCCACTCGATTGACTAGCGGGAGCTACGAGACCCAGTACTTC.